Shown below are 8 T cell receptor beta chains from a single sample sequenced in a study of blood T cell repertoires in COVID-19. Only in-frame clones appear in the TCRdb table, and some are missing; sequencing was by immunoSEQ multiplex PCR. This sample has about 220,000 clones, with approximately 80% found just once. Sequencing was done on a sample of peripheral blood. These receptors originate from a woman aged 60 to 75 who had recovered from COVID-19.

The V call is TRBV19, the J call TRBJ1-5; TRBD1 matches 7 bases. Per germline, CDR1 LNHDA and CDR2 SQIVND (reference sequence). V lost 5 bases and J lost 11; bases outside the gene matches: 18. The CDR3 spans 16 residues. DNA for the CDR3: TGTGCCAGTAGTCCGGTCCTTGACAGGGCTACCCCCACCCAGCATTTT. Translating gives CASSPVLDRATPTQHF.

The CDR3 DNA reads as TGTGCCAGCAGCCCGGGACAGGGGGCGAGGGGCTACACCTTC. Its translation is CASSPGQGARGYTF. This chain links TRBV9 with TRBJ1-2; 12 bases map to TRBD1. Trimming took 4 bases from V and 8 from J; bases not matched to a gene: 6. This CDR3 spans 14 amino acids. Germline lookup yields CDR1 SGDLS and CDR2 YYNGEE.

The chain couples TRBV13 to TRBJ2-1; 8 positions match TRBD2. Germline V CDR1 and CDR2: PRHDT, FYEKMQ (reference sequence). The V segment lost 5 bases and the J segment 0 bases; nucleotides outside the gene matches: 9. This CDR3 has 17 amino acids. CDR3 amino acids: CASSLTGRGASYNEQFF. Written as DNA, the CDR3 is TGTGCCAGCAGCCTTACGGGGCGGGGGGCCTCCTACAATGAGCAGTTCTTC.

This rearrangement joins TRBV5-4 to TRBJ2-5; 10 bases agree with TRBD2. The ends lost 0 bases at V and 2 bases at J; junction bases unmatched: 1. This CDR3 has 15 amino acids. CDR1 is SGHNT, CDR2 YYREEE, per germline (reference sequence). Here the CDR3 reads CASSLVSGGQETQYF. The CDR3 region has the DNA TGTGCCAGCAGCTTGGTTAGCGGGGGGCAAGAGACCCAGTACTTC.

There are a few counts of this clone. V and J are TRBV12-5 and TRBJ1-2; D gene ambiguous. This CDR3 is 13 amino acids long. Germline CDR1 is LGHNT and CDR2 is FRNRAP. Trimming removed 4 bases at V and 6 bases at J, with 12 bases between. The CDR3 bases are TGTGCTAGTGGTTACGAGCTCGGGGATGGCTACACCTTC. Its translation is CASGYELGDGYTF.

This chain links TRBV6-6 with TRBJ1-6, with a weak D call TRBD1 (6 bases). Trimming stripped 2 bases from V and 8 bases from J, with 13 bases between. In germline, CDR1 is MNHNY, CDR2 SVGAGI (reference sequence). The CDR3 is 15 residues long. The CDR3 DNA is TGTGCCAGCAGTTACCGACAGGTCCGATATTCACCCCTCCACTTT. Amino acid sequence: CASSYRQVRYSPLHF.

This chain connects TRBV7-8 to TRBJ2-5; the D gene is possibly TRBD2 (6 bases). V was trimmed by 8 bases and J by 4 bases, leaving 17 bases between them. Germline CDR1 is SGHVS and CDR2 is FQNEAQ. The CDR3 loop spans 14 amino acids. This chain's CDR3 is CASDFGRRGETQYF. In nucleotides, the CDR3 is TGTGCCAGCGACTTCGGCAGGCGGGGAGAGACCCAGTACTTC. The full variable domain, in which reference TRBV7-8 and TRBJ2-5 provide the parts outside the CDR3, is GAGVSQSPRYKVAKRGQDVALRCDPISGHVSLFWYQQALGQGPEFLTYFQNEAQLDKSGLPSDRFFAERPEGSVSTLKIQRTQQEDSAVYLCASDFGRRGETQYFGPGTRLLVL.

The chain links TRBV5-6 to TRBJ2-5; TRBD1 matches at 7 bases. The germline V gene encodes CDR1 SGHDT and CDR2 YYEEEE. CDR3 length equals 14 residues. V lost 2 bases to trimming and J lost 1 base; unmatched junction nucleotides: 2. The CDR3 region has the DNA TGTGCCAGCAGCTTTAGACAGGGCCAAGAGACCCAGTACTTC. It specifies CASSFRQGQETQYF.